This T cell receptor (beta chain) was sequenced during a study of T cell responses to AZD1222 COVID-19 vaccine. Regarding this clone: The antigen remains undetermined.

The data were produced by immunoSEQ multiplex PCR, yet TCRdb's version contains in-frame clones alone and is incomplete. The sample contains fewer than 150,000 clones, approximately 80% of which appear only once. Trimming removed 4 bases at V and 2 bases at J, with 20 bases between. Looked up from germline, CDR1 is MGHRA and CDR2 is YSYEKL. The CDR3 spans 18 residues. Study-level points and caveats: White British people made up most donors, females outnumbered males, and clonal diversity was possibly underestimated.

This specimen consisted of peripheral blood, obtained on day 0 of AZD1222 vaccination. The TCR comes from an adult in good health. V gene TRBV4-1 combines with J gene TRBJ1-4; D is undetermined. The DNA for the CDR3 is TGCGCCAGCAGCCTCTGGTACCCGGGAGGCTCGACTAATGAAAAACTGTTTTTT. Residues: CASSLWYPGGSTNEKLFF.